This passage covers 31 T cell receptor beta chains from one sample sequenced in a study of T cells after yellow fever vaccination. TCRdb fed the 5' RACE reads into MiXCR, producing one record per CDR3 protein. The sample lists about 300,000 distinct CDR3 sequences, 8.7% occurring once. The specimen was CD4+ T cells sorted from PBMCs, collected 5 days after the yellow fever booster vaccination. The receptors were sampled from a man aged 18 to 30 who received the YFV17D yellow fever vaccine.

This clonotype was found a few times. The gene calls are TRBV12-3 or TRBV12-4 and TRBJ2-5; tentative D call: TRBD2 (6 bases). This CDR3 spans 14 amino acids. V was shortened by 5 bases and J by 2 bases, with 12 bases between the two germline ends. This CDR3 is CASSPQGLQETQYF. Here the CDR3 DNA reads TGTGCCAGCAGTCCCCAGGGACTGCAAGAGACCCAGTACTTC.

The chain has TRBV7-3 and TRBJ2-3; 13 bases align to TRBD2. The V segment lost 5 bases and the J segment 2 bases; nucleotides outside the gene matches: 7. The CDR3 has 17 residues. CDR1 and CDR2 from the germline V gene are SGHTA and FQGTGA. The DNA of the CDR3 is TGTGCCAGCAGCCCCGGGACTAGCGGGGCCTTCACAGATACGCAGTATTTT. Its protein product is CASSPGTSGAFTDTQYF.

There are a few counts of this clonotype. The J gene is TRBJ1-1, the V gene TRBV7-2; D unresolved. This CDR3 has 14 amino acids. Looked up from germline, CDR1 is SGHTA and CDR2 is FQGNSA. The V gene lost 1 base and the J gene lost 4 bases, with 10 bases spanning the gap. This CDR3 is CASSLVLDPTEAFF. In nucleotides, the CDR3 is TGTGCCAGCAGCTTAGTGTTGGATCCCACTGAAGCTTTCTTT.

This clonotype was detected only a few times. The CDR3 loop reads CASSSGQGALSGQAQYF. The CDR3, as DNA: TGCGCCAGCAGCTCAGGACAGGGGGCCCTCTCAGGTCAGGCGCAGTATTTT. The genes are TRBV5-1 and TRBJ2-3; 11 nucleotides agree with TRBD1. V dropped 3 bases and J dropped 10; count of bases not matched to a gene: 16. From germline, CDR1 is SGHRS and CDR2 YFSETQ. This CDR3 spans 17 amino acids.

The sample holds a few counts of this clonotype. This rearrangement joins TRBV4-3 to TRBJ1-2; D remains unclear. The CDR3 totals 14 residues. Germline values: CDR1 LGHNA, CDR2 YSLEER. V was trimmed by 0 bases and J by 4 bases, leaving 9 bases between them. The CDR3 sequence: CASSQDWNSYGYTF. CDR3 bases: TGCGCCAGCAGCCAAGATTGGAACAGCTATGGCTACACCTTC.

The chain recombines TRBV7-3 with TRBJ2-1; D gene uncertain. Trimming removed 5 bases from V and 8 bases from J, with 13 bases in between. CDR1 and CDR2 from the germline V gene are SGHTA and FQGTGA. The CDR3 is 13 residues long. The CDR3 DNA follows: TGTGCCAGCAGCGAACAAGACAACGATGAGCAGTTCTTC. Protein: CASSEQDNDEQFF.

V and J are TRBV18 and TRBJ2-7; TRBD1 matches 10 bases. Germline-derived CDR1 and CDR2 are KGHSH and LQKENI. CDR3 length: 14 residues. V was clipped by 5 bases and J by 6 bases; unmatched bases: 7. The CDR3 region has the DNA TGTGCCAGCTCATTTGGGACAGGGGATTTCGAGCAGTACTTC. As protein: CASSFGTGDFEQYF.

This clonotype was detected only a few times. The gene calls are TRBV12-3 or TRBV12-4 and TRBJ2-7; TRBD1 agrees at 7 bases. J gave up 2 bases and V 5 bases, and 3 bases lay outside the gene matches. The CDR3 extends over 13 amino acids. CDR3 in DNA: TGTGCCAGCAGTCGACAGGGAGCCTACGAGCAGTACTTC. Its translation: CASSRQGAYEQYF.

This clonotype showed up many times. This rearrangement joins TRBV29-1 to TRBJ2-6; D is ambiguous. The length of the CDR3 is 14 residues. With 6 bases removed from V and 0 bases from J, the gap between germline ends came to 9 bases. From germline, CDR1 is SQVTM and CDR2 ANQGSEA. The CDR3 DNA is TGCAGCGTCCGAGCAGGCTCTGGGGCCAACGTCCTGACTTTC. It yields the protein CSVRAGSGANVLTF.

The chain recombines TRBV6-1 with TRBJ2-2; no clear D gene. The CDR3 is 14 residues long. V dropped 5 bases and J dropped 8 bases, with 15 bases sitting between them. Germline V CDR1 and CDR2: MNHNS, SASEGT. The CDR3 loop reads CASSWTAVKGELFF. The CDR3 nucleotides read TGTGCCAGCAGTTGGACGGCGGTCAAGGGGGAGCTGTTTTTT.

The chain joins TRBV6-4 to TRBJ1-2; 9 bases fit TRBD1. The CDR3 totals 16 residues. The germline V gene has CDR1 MRHNA and CDR2 SNTAGT. V shed 6 bases and J 4 bases; nucleotides not matched to a gene: 12. The CDR3 loop is CASSRSGQGMSYGYTF. DNA of the CDR3: TGTGCCAGCAGCCGATCCGGACAGGGGATGAGCTATGGCTACACCTTC.

The chain combines TRBV5-1 with TRBJ1-4, with 8 bases that match TRBD1. Losses at the gene ends were 3 bases for V and 8 bases for J; bases not matched to a gene: 6. Per the germline V gene, CDR1 is SGHRS and CDR2 is YFSETQ. The CDR3 has 14 residues. The CDR3 reads CASSSTGAGEKLFF. The DNA of the CDR3 is TGCGCCAGCAGCTCGACAGGGGCAGGAGAAAAACTGTTTTTT.

The chain couples TRBV5-6 to TRBJ1-1; D is perhaps TRBD1 (6 bases). The CDR3 is 12 residues long. CDR1 is SGHDT, CDR2 YYEEEE, per germline. V dropped 1 base and J dropped 9 bases, with 10 bases sitting between them. CDR3 region: CASSLQGSKAFF. The CDR3 region has the DNA TGTGCCAGCAGCTTGCAGGGGTCCAAAGCTTTCTTT.

The CDR3 DNA is TGTGCCAGCAGCCCTGGACTGGCTTGGGGGACCCAGTACTTC. It translates to CASSPGLAWGTQYF. This chain joins TRBV11-2 and TRBJ2-5; D may be TRBD2 (5 bases). V lost 5 bases, J lost 7 bases, and 17 bases lay in between. The CDR3 has 14 amino acids. Germline CDR1 reads SGHAT; CDR2 reads FQNNGV. The full variable domain, rest sourced from reference TRBV11-2 and TRBJ2-5, is EAGVAQSPRYKIIEKRQSVAFWCNPISGHATLYWYQQILGQGPKLLIQFQNNGVVDDSQLPKDRFSAERLKGVDSTLKIQPAKLEDSAVYLCASSPGLAWGTQYFGPGTRLLVL.

This clonotype was counted at least ten times. This chain connects TRBV7-6 to TRBJ2-2; D is unresolved. V dropped 0 bases and J dropped 5 bases, with 1 base sitting between them. This CDR3 region has 12 residues. Germline V gene lookup returns CDR1 SGHVS and CDR2 FNYEAQ. The CDR3 nucleotides read TGTGCCAGCAGCTTAGCGACCGGGGAGCTGTTTTTT. Protein product: CASSLATGELFF.

This clonotype came up a few times. The chain links TRBV24-1 to TRBJ2-6; no clear D gene. The germline V gene has CDR1 KGHDR and CDR2 SFDVKD. The CDR3 contains 17 residues. V lost 2 bases, J lost 1 base, and 11 bases lay in between. The DNA for the CDR3 is TGTGCCACCAGTGATTCACCTCACAGATCTGGGGCCAACGTCCTGACTTTC. Its protein is CATSDSPHRSGANVLTF.

The chain uses TRBV7-2 and TRBJ2-3; 10 bases map to TRBD1. Germline CDR1 and CDR2: SGHTA and FQGNSA. V trimming: 3 bases; J trimming: 6 bases; junction bases outside the gene matches: 6. The CDR3 length is 15 residues. CDR3 amino acids: CASSLGQGSEDTQYF. CDR3 DNA sequence: TGTGCCAGCAGCTTGGGACAGGGGAGCGAGGATACGCAGTATTTT.

This clonotype has more than one count but fewer than ten. The chain carries TRBV20-1 and TRBJ2-4; tentative D call: TRBD1 (6 bases). Germline-derived CDR1 and CDR2 are DFQATT and SNEGSKA (reference sequence). This CDR3 is built from 15 residues. The V gene lost 6 bases and the J gene lost 0 bases, with 15 bases spanning the gap. The CDR3 sequence is CSAQGLIVAKNIQYF. CDR3 coding DNA: TGCAGTGCCCAGGGGCTAATTGTAGCCAAAAACATTCAGTACTTC.

This clonotype was detected many times. V is TRBV15 and J is TRBJ2-7; 7 nucleotides line up with TRBD1. Per germline, CDR1 LNHNV and CDR2 YYDKDF (reference sequence). The ends lost 2 bases at V and 3 bases at J; junction bases unmatched: 4. This CDR3 spans 14 amino acids. CDR3 protein: CATSRTGQSYEQYF. CDR3 nucleotide sequence: TGTGCCACCAGCAGAACGGGACAGAGCTACGAGCAGTACTTC.

This clonotype was seen more than once but under ten times. This chain connects TRBV4-3 to TRBJ1-3; D unclear. CDR1 is LGHNA and CDR2 is YSLEER in the germline V gene. The CDR3 length is 17 residues. V dropped 0 bases and J dropped 0 bases, with 12 bases sitting between them. CDR3 in amino acids: CASSQDIRQDSGNTIYF. The CDR3 DNA sequence: TGCGCCAGCAGCCAAGATATTAGGCAGGACTCTGGAAACACCATATATTTT.

This chain links TRBV7-2 with TRBJ1-5; D is undetermined. Trimming took 5 bases from V and 9 from J, leaving 11 bases between them. CDR3 length: 12 amino acids. The germline V gene has CDR1 SGHTA and CDR2 FQGNSA. The CDR3 DNA sequence: TGTGCCAGCAGCGCTGATTTTTCGCCCCAGCATTTT. As protein: CASSADFSPQHF.

This clonotype was seen a few times. The chain employs TRBV18 and TRBJ2-5, with D perhaps TRBD2 (5 bases). Germline loops: CDR1 KGHSH, CDR2 LQKENI. The CDR3 has 12 residues. V was clipped by 5 bases and J by 5 bases, with 9 bases between them. The CDR3 is CASSIAIETQYF. DNA of the CDR3: TGTGCCAGCTCAATAGCGATCGAGACCCAGTACTTC.

V usage is TRBV7-6 and J usage is TRBJ1-2; D is possibly TRBD1 (6 bases). The germline V gene encodes CDR1 SGHVS and CDR2 FNYEAQ. The CDR3 spans 14 residues. Trimming stripped 1 base from V and 7 bases from J, with 13 bases between. The CDR3 here is CASSLEQEGGGYTF. The CDR3 DNA reads TGTGCCAGCAGCTTAGAACAGGAGGGGGGTGGCTACACCTTC.

The chain uses TRBV4-3 and TRBJ2-1; 7 nucleotides align to TRBD1. J was trimmed by 5 bases and V by 6 bases; bases with no gene match: 7. The CDR3 runs to 14 residues. Germline V gives CDR1 LGHNA, CDR2 YSLEER. The CDR3 here is CASSHRDRNNEQFF. The CDR3 coding sequence is TGCGCCAGCAGTCACCGGGACAGAAACAATGAGCAGTTCTTC.

This clonotype was picked up a small number of times. The chain couples TRBV5-6 to TRBJ2-3; 14 bases line up with TRBD2. The V segment lost 0 bases and the J segment 6 bases; nucleotides outside the gene matches: 6. Germline V lookup: CDR1 SGHDT, CDR2 YYEEEE. The CDR3 extends over 17 amino acids. This chain's CDR3 is CASSLVLGTSGGDTQYF. Here the CDR3 DNA reads TGTGCCAGCAGCTTGGTTCTTGGGACTAGCGGGGGCGATACGCAGTATTTT.

V gene TRBV6-5 combines with J gene TRBJ2-5; D is perhaps TRBD1 or TRBD2 (5 bases each). V lost 7 bases, J lost 7 bases, and 16 bases lay in between. CDR1 and CDR2 (germline): MNHEY, SVGAGI. This CDR3 region has 13 residues. The CDR3 region is CASTTRGSGTQYF. For the CDR3, the DNA is TGTGCCAGCACCACACGGGGCTCGGGGACCCAGTACTTC.

This clonotype was recorded many times. Written as DNA, the CDR3 is TGCAGCGTTGTCGTCAGCTTAAATGAGCAGTTCTTC. Protein product: CSVVVSLNEQFF. The chain carries TRBV29-1 and TRBJ2-1; D remains ambiguous. Deletions cut 4 bases from V and 7 bases from J, with 11 bases between. The germline V gene has CDR1 SQVTM and CDR2 ANQGSEA. This CDR3 contains 12 residues.

The gene calls are TRBV28 and TRBJ2-3; D is possibly TRBD2 (6 bases). Germline CDR1 MDHEN, CDR2 SYDVKM. Trimming took off 8 bases at V and 3 bases at J, with 9 bases between the two ends. The CDR3 extends over 12 amino acids. CDR3 residues: CASLGRTDTQYF. The DNA of the CDR3 is TGTGCCAGCCTGGGGAGGACAGATACGCAGTATTTT.

This clonotype was seen at least ten times. The rearrangement uses TRBV3-1 and TRBJ1-1; tentative D call: TRBD1 (6 bases). Germline V lookup: CDR1 LGHDT, CDR2 YNNKEL (reference sequence). This CDR3 has 13 amino acids. V lost 4 bases, J lost 7 bases, and 13 bases lay in between. The CDR3 nucleotides are TGTGCCAGCAGCCTTCCAGGGGTTATTGAAGCTTTCTTT. Translating gives CASSLPGVIEAFF.

This clonotype was recorded many times. This sequence joins TRBV12-3 or TRBV12-4 and TRBJ2-5, with D perhaps matching TRBD1 (5 bases). Trimming removed 4 bases at V and 5 bases at J, with 8 bases between. The CDR3 covers 12 residues. The CDR3 region is CASSSRVETQYF. DNA of the CDR3: TGTGCCAGCAGTTCCAGGGTTGAGACCCAGTACTTC.

The sample holds many counts of this clonotype. The genes are TRBV12-3 or TRBV12-4 and TRBJ2-7; perhaps D is TRBD1 or TRBD2 (6 bases each). Deletions cut 1 base from V and 4 bases from J, with 11 bases between. This CDR3 spans 14 amino acids. In DNA, the CDR3 is TGTGCCAGCAGTTTAGTAGGGGGGACATACGAGCAGTACTTC. Translated, it gives CASSLVGGTYEQYF.